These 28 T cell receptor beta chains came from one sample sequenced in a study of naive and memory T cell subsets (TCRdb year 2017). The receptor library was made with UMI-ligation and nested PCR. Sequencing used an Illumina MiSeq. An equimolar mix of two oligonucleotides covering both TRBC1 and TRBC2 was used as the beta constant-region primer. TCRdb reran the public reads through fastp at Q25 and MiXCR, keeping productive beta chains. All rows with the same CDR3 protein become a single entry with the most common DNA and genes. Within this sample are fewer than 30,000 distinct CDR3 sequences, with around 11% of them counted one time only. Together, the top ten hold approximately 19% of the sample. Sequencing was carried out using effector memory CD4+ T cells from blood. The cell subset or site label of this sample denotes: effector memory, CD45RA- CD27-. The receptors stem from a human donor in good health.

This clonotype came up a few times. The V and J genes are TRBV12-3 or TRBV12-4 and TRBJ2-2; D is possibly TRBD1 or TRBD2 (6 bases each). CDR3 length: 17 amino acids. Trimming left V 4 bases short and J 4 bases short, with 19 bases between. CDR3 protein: CASSSLRRGTGTGELFF. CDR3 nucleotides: TGTGCCAGCAGTTCTTTACGGAGGGGGACTGGCACCGGGGAGCTGTTTTTT.

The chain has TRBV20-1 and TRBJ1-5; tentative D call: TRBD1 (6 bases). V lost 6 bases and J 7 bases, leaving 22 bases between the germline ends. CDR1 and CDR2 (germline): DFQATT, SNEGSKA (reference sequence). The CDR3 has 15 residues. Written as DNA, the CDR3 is TGCAGTGCCCCGCTGGGCGGGGGGGCCGGGCAGCCCCAGCATTTT. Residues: CSAPLGGGAGQPQHF.

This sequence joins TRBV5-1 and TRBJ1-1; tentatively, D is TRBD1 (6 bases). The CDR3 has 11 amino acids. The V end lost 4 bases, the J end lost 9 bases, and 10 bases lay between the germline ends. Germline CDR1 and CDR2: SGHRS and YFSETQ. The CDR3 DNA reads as TGCGCCAGCAGCATAACAGGGAAAGCTTTCTTT. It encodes CASSITGKAFF.

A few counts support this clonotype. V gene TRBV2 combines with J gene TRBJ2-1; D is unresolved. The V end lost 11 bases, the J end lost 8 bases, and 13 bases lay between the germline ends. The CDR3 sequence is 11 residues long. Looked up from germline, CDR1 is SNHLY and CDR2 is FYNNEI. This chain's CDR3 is CASQMAHEQFF. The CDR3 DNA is TGTGCCTCCCAAATGGCACATGAGCAGTTCTTC.

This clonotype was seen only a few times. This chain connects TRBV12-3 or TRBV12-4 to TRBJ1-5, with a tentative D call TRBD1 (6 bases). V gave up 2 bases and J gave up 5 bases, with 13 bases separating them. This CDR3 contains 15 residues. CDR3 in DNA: TGTGCCAGCAGTTTAAGAACAGGGATCTATCAGCCCCAGCATTTT. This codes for CASSLRTGIYQPQHF.

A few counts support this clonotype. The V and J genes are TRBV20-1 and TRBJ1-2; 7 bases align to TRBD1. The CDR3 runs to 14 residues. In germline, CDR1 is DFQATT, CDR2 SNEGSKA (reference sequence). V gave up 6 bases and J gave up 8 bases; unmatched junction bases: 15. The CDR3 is CSAPRTGGGRGYTF. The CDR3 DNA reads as TGCAGTGCCCCCAGGACAGGTGGAGGGCGAGGCTACACCTTC.

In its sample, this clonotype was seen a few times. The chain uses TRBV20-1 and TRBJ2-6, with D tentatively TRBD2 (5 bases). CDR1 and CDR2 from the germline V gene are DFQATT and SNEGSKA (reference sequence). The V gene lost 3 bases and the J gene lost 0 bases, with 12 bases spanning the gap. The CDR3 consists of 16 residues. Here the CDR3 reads CSARDGGTSGANVLTF. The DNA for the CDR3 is TGCAGTGCTAGGGACGGAGGAACCTCTGGGGCCAACGTCCTGACTTTC.

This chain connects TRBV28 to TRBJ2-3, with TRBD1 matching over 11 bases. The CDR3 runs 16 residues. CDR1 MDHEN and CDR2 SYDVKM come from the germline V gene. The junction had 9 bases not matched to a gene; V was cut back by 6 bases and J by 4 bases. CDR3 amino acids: CASSLSLGQGADTQYF. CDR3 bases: TGTGCCAGCAGCCTTTCCCTGGGACAGGGGGCAGATACGCAGTATTTT.

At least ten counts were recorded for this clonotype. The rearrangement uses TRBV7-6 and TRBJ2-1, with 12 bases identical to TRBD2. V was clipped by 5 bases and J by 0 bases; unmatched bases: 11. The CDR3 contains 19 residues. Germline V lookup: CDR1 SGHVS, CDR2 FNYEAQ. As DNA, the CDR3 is TGTGCCAGCAGCCCGAGGACTAGCGGGGAGGGGAGCTCCTACAATGAGCAGTTCTTC. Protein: CASSPRTSGEGSSYNEQFF.

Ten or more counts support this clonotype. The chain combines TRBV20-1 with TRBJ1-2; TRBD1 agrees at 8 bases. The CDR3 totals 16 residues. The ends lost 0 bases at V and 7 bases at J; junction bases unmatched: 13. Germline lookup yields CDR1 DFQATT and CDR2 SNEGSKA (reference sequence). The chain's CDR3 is CSARDRRTGQWRGYTF. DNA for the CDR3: TGCAGTGCTAGAGATCGGCGGACAGGGCAGTGGCGTGGCTACACCTTC.

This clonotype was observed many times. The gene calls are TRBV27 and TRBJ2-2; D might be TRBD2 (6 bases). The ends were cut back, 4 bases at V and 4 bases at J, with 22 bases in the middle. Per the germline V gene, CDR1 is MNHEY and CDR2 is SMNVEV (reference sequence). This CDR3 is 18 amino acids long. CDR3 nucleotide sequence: TGTGCCAGCAGTTCCCCCCCTGGGCGGGGTAGCGTCACCGGGGAGCTGTTTTTT. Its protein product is CASSSPPGRGSVTGELFF.

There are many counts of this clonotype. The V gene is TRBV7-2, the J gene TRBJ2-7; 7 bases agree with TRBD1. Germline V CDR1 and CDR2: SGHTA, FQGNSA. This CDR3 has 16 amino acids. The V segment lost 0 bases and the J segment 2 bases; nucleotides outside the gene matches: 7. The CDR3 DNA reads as TGTGCCAGCAGCTTAGCTTCGGGGCAGGGGGCCTACGAGCAGTACTTC. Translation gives CASSLASGQGAYEQYF.

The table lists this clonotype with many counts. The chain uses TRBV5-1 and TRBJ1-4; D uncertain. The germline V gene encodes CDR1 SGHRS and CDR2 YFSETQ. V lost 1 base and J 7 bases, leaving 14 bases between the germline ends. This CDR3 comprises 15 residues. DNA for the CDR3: TGCGCCAGCAGCTTGTTCTCCGGGGTGGGTGAAAAACTGTTTTTT. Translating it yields CASSLFSGVGEKLFF.

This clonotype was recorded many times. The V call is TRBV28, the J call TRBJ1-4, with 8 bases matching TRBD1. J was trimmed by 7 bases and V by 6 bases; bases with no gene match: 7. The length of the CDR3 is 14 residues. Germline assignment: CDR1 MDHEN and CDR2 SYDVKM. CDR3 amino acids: CASRPGQAREKLFF. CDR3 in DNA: TGTGCCAGCAGACCGGGACAGGCGCGTGAAAAACTGTTTTTT.

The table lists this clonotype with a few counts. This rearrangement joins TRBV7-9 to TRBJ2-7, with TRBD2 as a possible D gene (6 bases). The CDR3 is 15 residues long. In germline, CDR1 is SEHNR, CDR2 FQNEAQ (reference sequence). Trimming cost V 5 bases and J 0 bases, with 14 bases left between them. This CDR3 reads CASSARGLSSYEQYF. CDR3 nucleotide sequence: TGTGCCAGCAGCGCTCGGGGACTGAGCTCCTACGAGCAGTACTTC.

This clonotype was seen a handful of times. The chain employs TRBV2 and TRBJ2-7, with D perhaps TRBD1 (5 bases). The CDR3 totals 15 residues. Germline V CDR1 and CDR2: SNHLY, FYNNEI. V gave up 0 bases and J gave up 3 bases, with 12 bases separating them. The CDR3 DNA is TGTGCCAGCAGTGAAGCGCAGGGTAGCATCTACGAGCAGTACTTC. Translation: CASSEAQGSIYEQYF. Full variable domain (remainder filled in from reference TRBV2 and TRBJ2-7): EPEVTQTPSHQVTQMGQEVILRCVPISNHLYFYWYRQILGQKVEFLVSFYNNEISEKSEIFDDQFSVERPDGSNFTLKIRSTKLEDSAMYFCASSEAQGSIYEQYFGPGTRLTVT.

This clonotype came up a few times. The CDR3 nucleotides read TGTGCCAGCAGCCAAGGGGGGGTGGTGAACACTGAAGCTTTCTTT. Translated: CASSQGGVVNTEAFF. This sequence joins TRBV4-2 and TRBJ1-1; D is possibly TRBD1 (5 bases). The CDR3 loop spans 15 amino acids. Germline assignment: CDR1 LGHNA and CDR2 YNFKEQ. V dropped 1 base and J dropped 0 bases, with 9 bases sitting between them.

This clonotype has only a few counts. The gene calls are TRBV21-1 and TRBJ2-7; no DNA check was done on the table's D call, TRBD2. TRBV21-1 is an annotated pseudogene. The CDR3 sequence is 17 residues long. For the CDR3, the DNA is TGTGCCAGCAGCAAGCCCCATTTGCGGGGGGTCTCTTACGAGCAGTACTTC. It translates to CASSKPHLRGVSYEQYF.

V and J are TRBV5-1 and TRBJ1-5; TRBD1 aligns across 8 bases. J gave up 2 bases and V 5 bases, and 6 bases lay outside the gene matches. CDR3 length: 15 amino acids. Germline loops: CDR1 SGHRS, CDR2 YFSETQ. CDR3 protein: CASRTGTGGNQPQHF. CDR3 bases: TGCGCCAGCAGGACCGGGACAGGCGGCAATCAGCCCCAGCATTTT.

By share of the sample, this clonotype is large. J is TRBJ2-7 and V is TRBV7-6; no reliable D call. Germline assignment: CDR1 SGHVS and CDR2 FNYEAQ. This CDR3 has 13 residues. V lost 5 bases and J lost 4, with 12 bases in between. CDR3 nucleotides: TGTGCCAGCAGCCCCCAGGACGGTTACGAGCAGTACTTC. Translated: CASSPQDGYEQYF.

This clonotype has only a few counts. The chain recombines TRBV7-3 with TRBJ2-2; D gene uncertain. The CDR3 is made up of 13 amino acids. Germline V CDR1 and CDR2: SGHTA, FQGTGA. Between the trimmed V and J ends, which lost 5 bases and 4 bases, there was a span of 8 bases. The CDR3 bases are TGTGCCAGCAGCGAATTAATCACCGGGGAGCTGTTTTTT. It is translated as CASSELITGELFF.

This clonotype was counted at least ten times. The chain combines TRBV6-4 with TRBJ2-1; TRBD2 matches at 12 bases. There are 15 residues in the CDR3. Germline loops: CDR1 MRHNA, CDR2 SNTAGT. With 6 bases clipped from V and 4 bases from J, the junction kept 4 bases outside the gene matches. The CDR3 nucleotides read TGTGCCAGCAGCTCCGGGACTAGCGGGTACAATGAGCAGTTCTTC. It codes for CASSSGTSGYNEQFF.

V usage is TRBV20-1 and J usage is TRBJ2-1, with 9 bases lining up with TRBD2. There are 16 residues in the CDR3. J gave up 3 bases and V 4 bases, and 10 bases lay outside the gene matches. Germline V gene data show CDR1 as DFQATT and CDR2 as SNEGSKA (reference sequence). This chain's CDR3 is CSATNRGTSSYNEQFF. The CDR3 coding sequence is TGCAGTGCTACCAACCGAGGGACTAGCAGCTACAATGAGCAGTTCTTC.

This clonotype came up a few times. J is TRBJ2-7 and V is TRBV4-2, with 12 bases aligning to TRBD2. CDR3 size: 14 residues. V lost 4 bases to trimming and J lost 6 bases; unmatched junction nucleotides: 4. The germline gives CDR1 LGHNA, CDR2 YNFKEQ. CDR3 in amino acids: CASSPRLAGVEQYF. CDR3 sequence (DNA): TGTGCCAGCAGCCCGAGACTAGCGGGAGTCGAGCAGTACTTC.

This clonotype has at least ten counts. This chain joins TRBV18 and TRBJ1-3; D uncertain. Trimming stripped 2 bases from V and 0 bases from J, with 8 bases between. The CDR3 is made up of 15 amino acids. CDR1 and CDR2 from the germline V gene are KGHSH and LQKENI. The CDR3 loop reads CASSPASGSGNTIYF. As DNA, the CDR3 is TGTGCCAGCTCACCAGCTTCTGGCTCTGGAAACACCATATATTTT.

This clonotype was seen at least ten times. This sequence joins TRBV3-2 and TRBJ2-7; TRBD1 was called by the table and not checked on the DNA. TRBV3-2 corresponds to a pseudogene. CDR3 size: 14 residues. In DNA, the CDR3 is TGTGCCAGCACCCAATACTGTCTCCCCTACGAGCAGTACTTC. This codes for CASTQYCLPYEQYF.

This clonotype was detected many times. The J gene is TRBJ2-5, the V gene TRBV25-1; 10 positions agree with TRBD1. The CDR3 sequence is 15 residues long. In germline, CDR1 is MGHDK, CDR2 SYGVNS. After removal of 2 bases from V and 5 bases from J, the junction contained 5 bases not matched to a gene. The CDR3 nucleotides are TGTGCCAGCAGTGAAGGGACAGGGGAGGAGGAGACCCAGTACTTC. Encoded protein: CASSEGTGEEETQYF.

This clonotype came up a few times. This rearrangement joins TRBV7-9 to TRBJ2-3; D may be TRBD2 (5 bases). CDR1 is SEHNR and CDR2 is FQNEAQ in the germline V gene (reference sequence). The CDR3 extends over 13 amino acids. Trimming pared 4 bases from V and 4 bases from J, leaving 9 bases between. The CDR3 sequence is CASSSRTADTQYF. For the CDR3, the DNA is TGTGCCAGCAGCTCCCGGACTGCAGATACGCAGTATTTT.